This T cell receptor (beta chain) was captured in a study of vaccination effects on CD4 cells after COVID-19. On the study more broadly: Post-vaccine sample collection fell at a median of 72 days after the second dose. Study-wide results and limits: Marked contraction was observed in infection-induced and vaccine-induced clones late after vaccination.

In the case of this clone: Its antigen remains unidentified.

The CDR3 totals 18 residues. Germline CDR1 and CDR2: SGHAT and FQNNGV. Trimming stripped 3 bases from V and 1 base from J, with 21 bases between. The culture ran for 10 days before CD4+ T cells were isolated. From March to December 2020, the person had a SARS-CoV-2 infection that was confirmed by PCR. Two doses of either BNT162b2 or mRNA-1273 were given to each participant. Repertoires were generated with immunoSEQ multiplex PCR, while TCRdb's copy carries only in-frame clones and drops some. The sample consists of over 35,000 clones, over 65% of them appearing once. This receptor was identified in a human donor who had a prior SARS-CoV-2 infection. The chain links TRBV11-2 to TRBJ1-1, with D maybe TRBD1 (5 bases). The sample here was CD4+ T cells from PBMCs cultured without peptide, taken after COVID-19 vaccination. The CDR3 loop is CASSFTRGFPPRNTEAFF. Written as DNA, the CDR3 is TGTGCCAGCAGCTTTACTAGGGGCTTTCCTCCTAGGAACACTGAAGCTTTCTTT. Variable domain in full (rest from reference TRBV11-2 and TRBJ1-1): EAGVAQSPRYKIIEKRQSVAFWCNPISGHATLYWYQQILGQGPKLLIQFQNNGVVDDSQLPKDRFSAERLKGVDSTLKIQPAKLEDSAVYLCASSFTRGFPPRNTEAFFGQGTRLTVV.